The clone carrying this T cell receptor beta chain was seen a handful of times. These data originate in a study of cytomegalovirus exposure and HLA in healthy donors. The PCR was carried out with 60 Vbeta primers and 13 Jbeta primers. Repertoires were generated with immunoSEQ multiplex PCR, while TCRdb's copy carries only in-frame clones and drops some. This table holds about 120,000 clones, over 80% found once. Trimming stripped 5 bases from V and 2 bases from J, with 13 bases between. The CDR3 runs to 14 residues. Per germline, CDR1 MNHNS and CDR2 SASEGT. The sequencing input was PBMCs. The chain uses TRBV6-1 and TRBJ2-7; D not certain. This TCR was recovered from a man aged 45-65 years in good health and CMV-seronegative. The CDR3 region has the DNA TGTGCCAGCAGTTATACAAGAGGTCCCTACGAGCAGTACTTC. It codes for CASSYTRGPYEQYF.